Presented here are 15 T cell receptor beta chains from one specimen sequenced in a study of shared clonotypes between healthy human individuals. TCRdb's copy holds only in-frame clones and misses some; the assay was immunoSEQ multiplex PCR. The sample lists approximately 940,000 clones; approximately 80% were seen once. What was sequenced was memory CD4+ T cells sorted from blood. The subset here: CD45RA-negative fraction. The receptors here all came from a man between 18 and 35 years old in good health.

The genes are TRBV5-1 and TRBJ2-7; 7 positions agree with TRBD2. The junction had 8 bases not matched to a gene; V was cut back by 6 bases and J by 2 bases. Per the germline V gene, CDR1 is SGHRS and CDR2 is YFSETQ. The CDR3 covers 14 residues. This CDR3 is CASNPTSSAYEQYF. The CDR3 DNA is TGCGCCAGCAACCCGACTAGCTCTGCCTACGAGCAGTACTTC.

The rearrangement links TRBV6-1 to TRBJ1-6; D may be TRBD1 (6 bases). This CDR3 is 15 amino acids long. The germline gives CDR1 MNHNS, CDR2 SASEGT. The germline V and J ends were trimmed by 6 bases and 7 bases, with 16 bases remaining between them. CDR3 in DNA: TGTGCCAGCAGGGGGGATGGGGGGCTGAATTCACCCCTCCACTTT. The encoded protein is CASRGDGGLNSPLHF.

The chain employs TRBV5-8 and TRBJ1-3; TRBD1 matches 7 bases. Per the germline V gene, CDR1 is SGHTS and CDR2 is YDEGEE. This CDR3 is 14 amino acids long. Trimming took 4 bases from V and 4 from J; bases not matched to a gene: 5. The CDR3 region is CASSLDRVGNTIYF. The CDR3 DNA is TGTGCCAGCAGCCTCGACAGGGTGGGAAACACCATATATTTT. The entire variable domain, with the rest obtained from reference TRBV5-8 and TRBJ1-3, is as follows: EAGVTQSPTHLIKTRGQQATLRCSPISGHTSVYWYQQALGLGLQFLLWYDEGEERNRGNFPPRFSGRQFPNYSSELNVNALELEDSALYLCASSLDRVGNTIYFGEGSWLTVV.

The rearrangement uses TRBV7-6 and TRBJ1-6, with 9 positions matching TRBD1. V lost 5 bases, J lost 10 bases, and 9 bases stayed unmatched. The length of the CDR3 is 15 residues. Germline CDR1 is SGHVS and CDR2 is FNYEAQ. The CDR3 protein is CASSQRTGEGSPLHF. DNA for the CDR3: TGTGCCAGCAGCCAACGGACAGGGGAGGGCTCACCCCTCCACTTT.

This rearrangement joins TRBV9 to TRBJ2-2; D is unclear. Germline V CDR1 and CDR2: SGDLS, YYNGEE. This CDR3 comprises 16 residues. The V and J ends lost 1 base and 4 bases respectively, with 14 bases between them. The CDR3 is CASSVMGQPGTGELFF. DNA of the CDR3: TGTGCCAGCAGCGTAATGGGCCAGCCGGGCACCGGGGAGCTGTTTTTT.

This clone was seen ten or more times. The chain has TRBV6-5 and TRBJ2-1; no clear D. Looked up from germline, CDR1 is MNHEY and CDR2 is SVGAGI. This CDR3 is built from 11 residues. Trimming took off 7 bases at V and 8 bases at J, with 9 bases between the two ends. The CDR3 coding sequence is TGTGCCAGCACCCAGCAGGATGAGCAGTTCTTC. Amino acids: CASTQQDEQFF.

For this clone: The identical CDR3 is also encoded by other nucleotide sequences in the sample. The chain joins TRBV4-1 to TRBJ2-7; 8 nucleotides line up with TRBD1. This CDR3 is 14 amino acids long. The junction had 7 bases not matched to a gene; V was cut back by 4 bases and J by 5 bases. CDR1 is MGHRA and CDR2 is YSYEKL in the germline V gene. CDR3 coding DNA: TGCGCCAGCAGCCGGGACAGGCTGGGGCACGAGCAGTACTTC. The encoded protein is CASSRDRLGHEQYF.

This chain connects TRBV19 to TRBJ1-6; the D is unclear. V was shortened by 2 bases and J by 7 bases, with 9 bases between the two germline ends. The CDR3 spans 14 residues. Germline values: CDR1 LNHDA, CDR2 SQIVND (reference sequence). The CDR3 here is CASSIIVLNSPLHF. The CDR3 nucleotides read TGTGCCAGTAGTATAATCGTTCTAAATTCACCCCTCCACTTT.

J is TRBJ2-2 and V is TRBV19; TRBD1 matches 9 bases. With V trimmed by 6 bases and J by 8 bases, 7 bases remained unmatched. Germline CDR1 reads LNHDA; CDR2 reads SQIVND (reference sequence). The CDR3 is 14 amino acids. The CDR3 region is CASRGQGYAGELFF. In DNA form, the CDR3 reads TGTGCCAGTAGGGGACAGGGCTATGCGGGGGAGCTGTTTTTT.

The chain has TRBV28 and TRBJ2-7; 9 bases fit TRBD1. V shed 6 bases, J shed 7 bases, and the junction held 7 bases outside the gene matches. Germline loops: CDR1 MDHEN, CDR2 SYDVKM. The CDR3 runs to 13 residues. The chain's CDR3 is CASSLRDRAEQYF. The CDR3 DNA is TGTGCCAGCAGCCTCCGGGACAGGGCTGAGCAGTACTTC.

The rearrangement links TRBV7-2 to TRBJ2-7; tentatively, D is TRBD1 (6 bases). Trimming shortened V by 5 bases and J by 2 bases, and 10 bases separated the two germline ends. This CDR3 comprises 13 residues. From germline, CDR1 is SGHTA and CDR2 FQGNSA. The CDR3 region has the DNA TGTGCCAGCAGCACAGGGTCCCCCTACGAGCAGTACTTC. Amino acids: CASSTGSPYEQYF. Complete variable domain (other parts from reference TRBV7-2 and TRBJ2-7): GAGVSQSPSNKVTEKGKDVELRCDPISGHTALYWYRQSLGQGLEFLIYFQGNSAPDKSGLPSDRFSAERTGGSVSTLTIQRTQQEDSAVYLCASSTGSPYEQYFGPGTRLTVT.

A few counts support this clone. This chain joins TRBV11-2 and TRBJ2-2; no firm D call. In germline, CDR1 is SGHAT, CDR2 FQNNGV. The CDR3 is 14 residues long. Trimming took 0 bases from V and 1 from J, leaving 3 bases between them. In DNA, the CDR3 is TGTGCCAGCAGCTTAGAGTGGAACACCGGGGAGCTGTTTTTT. Translating gives CASSLEWNTGELFF.

The genes are TRBV29-1 and TRBJ2-5; no clear D gene. This CDR3 is built from 14 residues. V shed 6 bases and J shed 2 bases, with 16 bases lying between them. Germline V gives CDR1 SQVTM, CDR2 ANQGSEA. The CDR3 reads CSVALSALQETQYF. The CDR3 coding sequence is TGCAGCGTCGCCCTATCGGCCCTGCAAGAGACCCAGTACTTC. Full variable domain (missing parts from reference TRBV29-1 and TRBJ2-5): SAVISQKPSRDICQRGTSLTIQCQVDSQVTMMFWYRQQPGQSLTLIATANQGSEATYESGFVIDKFPISRPNLTFSTLTVSNMSPEDSSIYLCSVALSALQETQYFGPGTRLLVL.

The V gene is TRBV18, the J gene TRBJ2-1; 12 bases line up with TRBD2. The CDR3 length is 15 residues. The junction had 10 bases not matched to a gene; V was cut back by 6 bases and J by 10 bases. Germline CDR1 and CDR2: KGHSH and LQKENI. CDR3 region: CASSSTSGSTLEQFF. CDR3 coding DNA: TGTGCCAGCTCCTCGACTAGCGGGAGTACGTTGGAGCAGTTCTTC.

Remarks on this clone: Other DNA sequences in this sample translate to the same CDR3. The genes are TRBV5-1 and TRBJ1-3; a possible D gene is TRBD1 (6 bases). There are 17 residues in the CDR3. Trimming took off 0 bases at V and 0 bases at J, with 13 bases between the two ends. Per the germline V gene, CDR1 is SGHRS and CDR2 is YFSETQ. CDR3 coding DNA: TGCGCCAGCAGCTTGGGTTCCCGGGACACCTCTGGAAACACCATATATTTT. It yields the protein CASSLGSRDTSGNTIYF.